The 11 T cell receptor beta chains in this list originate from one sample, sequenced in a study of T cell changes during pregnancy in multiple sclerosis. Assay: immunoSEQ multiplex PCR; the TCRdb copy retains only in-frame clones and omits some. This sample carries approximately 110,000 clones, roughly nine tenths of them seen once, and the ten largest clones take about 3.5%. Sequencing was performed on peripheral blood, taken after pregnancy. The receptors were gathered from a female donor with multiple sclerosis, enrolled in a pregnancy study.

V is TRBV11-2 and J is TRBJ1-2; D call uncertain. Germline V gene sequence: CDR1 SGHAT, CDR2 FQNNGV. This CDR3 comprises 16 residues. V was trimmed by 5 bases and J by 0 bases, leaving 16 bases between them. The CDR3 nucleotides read TGTGCCAGCAGCACATACAGATCACGAGCTAACTATGGCTACACCTTC. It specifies CASSTYRSRANYGYTF.

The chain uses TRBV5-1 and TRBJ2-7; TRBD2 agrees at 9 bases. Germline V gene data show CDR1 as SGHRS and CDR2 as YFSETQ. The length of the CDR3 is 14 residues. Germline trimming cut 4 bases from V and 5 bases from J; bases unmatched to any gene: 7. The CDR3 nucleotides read TGCGCCAGCAGCGAGGGACTAGCACCCCACGAGCAGTACTTC. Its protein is CASSEGLAPHEQYF.

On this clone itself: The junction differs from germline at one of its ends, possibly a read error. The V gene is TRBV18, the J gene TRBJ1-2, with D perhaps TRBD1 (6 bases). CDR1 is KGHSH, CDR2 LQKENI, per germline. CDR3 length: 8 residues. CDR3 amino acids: CASSPTGF. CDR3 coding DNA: TGTGCCAGCTCCCCGACAGGCTTC.

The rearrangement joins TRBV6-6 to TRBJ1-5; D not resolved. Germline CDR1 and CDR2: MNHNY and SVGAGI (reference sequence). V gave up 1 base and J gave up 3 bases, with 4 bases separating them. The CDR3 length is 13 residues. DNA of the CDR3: TGTGCCAGCAGTTACTTCTACAATCAGCCCCAGCATTTT. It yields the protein CASSYFYNQPQHF.

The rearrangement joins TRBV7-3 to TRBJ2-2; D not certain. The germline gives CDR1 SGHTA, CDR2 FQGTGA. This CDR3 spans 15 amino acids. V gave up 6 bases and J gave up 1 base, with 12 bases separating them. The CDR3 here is CASRIAPGNTGELFF. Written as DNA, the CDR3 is TGTGCCAGCAGGATAGCCCCGGGGAACACCGGGGAGCTGTTTTTT.

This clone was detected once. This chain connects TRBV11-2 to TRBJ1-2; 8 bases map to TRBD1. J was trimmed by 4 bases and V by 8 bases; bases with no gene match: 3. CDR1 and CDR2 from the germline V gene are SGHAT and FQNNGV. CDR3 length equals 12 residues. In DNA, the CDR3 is TGTGCCAGCTCGACAGGGGTCTATGGCTACACCTTC. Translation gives CASSTGVYGYTF.

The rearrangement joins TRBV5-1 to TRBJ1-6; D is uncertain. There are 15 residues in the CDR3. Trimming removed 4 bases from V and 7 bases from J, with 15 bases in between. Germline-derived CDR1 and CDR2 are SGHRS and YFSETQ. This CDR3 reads CASSPEDGRNSPLHF. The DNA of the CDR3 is TGCGCCAGCAGCCCGGAGGACGGTAGGAATTCACCCCTCCACTTT.

CDR3 coding DNA: TGTGCCAGCAGTGACAGGGCGGGAGCCTACGAGCAGTACTTC. It yields the protein CASSDRAGAYEQYF. This chain uses TRBV25-1 with TRBJ2-7; 7 bases are a match to TRBD2. V gave up 3 bases and J gave up 2 bases; unmatched junction bases: 4. Germline assignment: CDR1 MGHDK and CDR2 SYGVNS. The CDR3 covers 14 residues.

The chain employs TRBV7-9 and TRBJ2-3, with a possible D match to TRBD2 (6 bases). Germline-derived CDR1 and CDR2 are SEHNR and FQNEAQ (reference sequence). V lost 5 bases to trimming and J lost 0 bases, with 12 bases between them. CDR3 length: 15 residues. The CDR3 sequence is CASSHLAKSTDTQYF. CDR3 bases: TGTGCCAGCAGCCATCTAGCGAAAAGCACAGATACGCAGTATTTT.

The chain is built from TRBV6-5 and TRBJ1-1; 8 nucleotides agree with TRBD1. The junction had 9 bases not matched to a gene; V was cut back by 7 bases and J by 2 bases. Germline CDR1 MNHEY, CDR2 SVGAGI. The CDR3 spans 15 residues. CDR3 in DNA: TGTGCCAGCAAACTAGACAGGGGATTTAACACTGAAGCTTTCTTT. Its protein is CASKLDRGFNTEAFF.

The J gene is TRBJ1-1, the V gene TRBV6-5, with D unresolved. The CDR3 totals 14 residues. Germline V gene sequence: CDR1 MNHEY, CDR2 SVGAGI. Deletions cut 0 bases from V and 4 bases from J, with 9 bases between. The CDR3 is CASSYSSGGTEAFF. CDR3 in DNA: TGTGCCAGCAGTTACTCGAGCGGTGGCACTGAAGCTTTCTTT.